The 25 T cell receptor beta chains in this list originate from one sample, sequenced in a study of identical twins. Using its own MiXCR run on the 5' RACE reads, TCRdb lists one record per CDR3 protein. The sample consists of about 530,000 distinct CDR3 sequences, roughly 15% of them appearing once. These data were also reused for a study on yellow fever vaccine responses in identical twins.

The specimen was CD4+ T cells sorted from blood. These receptors were obtained from a woman between 18 and 30 years old in good health.

This clonotype appeared a few times. This chain uses TRBV20-1 with TRBJ2-3; possible D gene TRBD1, 5 bases. The CDR3 has 14 amino acids. The germline V and J ends were trimmed by 1 base and 4 bases, with 12 bases remaining between them. The V gene's germline CDR1 is DFQATT and CDR2 SNEGSKA (reference sequence). The DNA for the CDR3 is TGCAGTGCTAGAGTCGATAGGGGCGCAGATACGCAGTATTTT. Translated, it gives CSARVDRGADTQYF.

This clonotype showed up just a few times. The V call is TRBV20-1, the J call TRBJ1-2; possibly TRBD1 for D (5 bases). This CDR3 has 11 amino acids. CDR1 DFQATT and CDR2 SNEGSKA come from the germline V gene (reference sequence). V was cut by 8 bases and J by 9 bases, with 16 bases left in between. The CDR3, as DNA: TGCAGTCCAGGGAGTTCTACACGCTACACCTTC. Translating it yields CSPGSSTRYTF.

The chain recombines TRBV24-1 with TRBJ2-1; D may match TRBD1 or TRBD2 (5 bases each). CDR1 and CDR2 from the germline V gene are KGHDR and SFDVKD. V lost 3 bases and J lost 11, with 19 bases in between. The CDR3 is 15 residues long. CDR3 sequence (DNA): TGTGCCACCAGTGATCTCCGGGACCAGACCGGTCAGCAGTTCTTC. Its protein is CATSDLRDQTGQQFF.

This clonotype was seen a handful of times. The chain combines TRBV3-1 with TRBJ2-5, with unresolved D. The germline V gene encodes CDR1 LGHDT and CDR2 YNNKEL (reference sequence). This CDR3 comprises 15 residues. The V end was cut by 2 bases, the J end by 1 base, with 11 bases between. This CDR3 is CASSQPRPTQETQYF. CDR3 nucleotides: TGTGCCAGCAGCCAACCAAGGCCTACCCAAGAGACCCAGTACTTC.

This chain links TRBV4-1 with TRBJ1-4, with D perhaps matching TRBD1 (6 bases). Germline-derived CDR1 and CDR2 are MGHRA and YSYEKL. The V end lost 5 bases, the J end lost 4 bases, and 17 bases lay between the germline ends. This CDR3 spans 16 amino acids. The CDR3 sequence is CASSSQRQAVNEKLFF. The DNA of the CDR3 is TGCGCCAGCAGCTCCCAGAGACAGGCGGTTAATGAAAAACTGTTTTTT.

V is TRBV20-1 and J is TRBJ2-7, with TRBD2 matching over 7 bases. This CDR3 has 14 amino acids. Looked up from germline, CDR1 is DFQATT and CDR2 is SNEGSKA (reference sequence). V shed 8 bases and J 1 base; nucleotides not matched to a gene: 11. The CDR3 nucleotides are TGCAGTTCTTCTGGGAGGGCCCCTTCCTACGAGCAGTACTTC. Protein sequence: CSSSGRAPSYEQYF.

This clonotype was picked up a small number of times. The rearrangement links TRBV20-1 to TRBJ2-5; no reliable D call. The ends were cut back, 3 bases at V and 0 bases at J, with 14 bases in the middle. The CDR3 has 15 residues. CDR1 and CDR2 from the germline V gene are DFQATT and SNEGSKA (reference sequence). The CDR3 DNA is TGCAGTGCTAGTCCCCGGGCAGGCGACCAAGAGACCCAGTACTTC. Amino acid sequence: CSASPRAGDQETQYF.

The V and J genes are TRBV12-5 and TRBJ2-1, with unresolved D. V was pared by 3 bases and J by 1 base, with 7 bases between. The CDR3 is 14 amino acids. Germline V gene lookup returns CDR1 LGHNT and CDR2 FRNRAP. In DNA, the CDR3 is TGTGCTAGTGGTTTAGCCGTGTCCTACAATGAGCAGTTCTTC. This encodes CASGLAVSYNEQFF.

This clonotype was counted only a few times. V gene TRBV6-5 combines with J gene TRBJ2-5; 14 bases map to TRBD2. Germline CDR1 is MNHEY and CDR2 is SVGAGI. With V trimmed by 2 bases and J by 5 bases, 1 base remained unmatched. CDR3 length: 15 amino acids. CDR3 protein: CASSYRLAGGETQYF. DNA for the CDR3: TGTGCCAGCAGTTACCGACTAGCGGGAGGGGAGACCCAGTACTTC.

This rearrangement joins TRBV9 to TRBJ2-1; TRBD2 matches 7 bases. V shed 2 bases and J 0 bases; nucleotides not matched to a gene: 2. The CDR3 spans 15 residues. Per germline, CDR1 SGDLS and CDR2 YYNGEE. CDR3: CASSVRGDSYNEQFF. CDR3 in DNA: TGTGCCAGCAGCGTTCGGGGGGACTCCTACAATGAGCAGTTCTTC. The entire variable domain, with the rest obtained from reference TRBV9 and TRBJ2-1, is as follows: DSGVTQTPKHLITATGQRVTLRCSPRSGDLSVYWYQQSLDQGLQFLIQYYNGEERAKGNILERFSAQQFPDLHSELNLSSLELGDSALYFCASSVRGDSYNEQFFGPGTRLTVL.

At least ten counts were recorded for this clonotype. The V call is TRBV7-6, the J call TRBJ2-5, with D maybe TRBD1 (6 bases). Looked up from germline, CDR1 is SGHVS and CDR2 is FNYEAQ. This CDR3 contains 15 residues. Trimming shortened V by 3 bases and J by 1 base, and 12 bases separated the two germline ends. CDR3 coding DNA: TGTGCCAGCAGCTTCAGCACAGGGTTCCAAGAGACCCAGTACTTC. It codes for CASSFSTGFQETQYF. Together with reference TRBV7-6 and TRBJ2-5, the CDR3 gives the full variable domain: GAGVSQSPRYKVTKRGQDVALRCDPISGHVSLYWYRQALGQGPEFLTYFNYEAQQDKSGLPNDRFSAERPEGSISTLTIQRTEQRDSAMYRCASSFSTGFQETQYFGPGTRLLVL.

This clonotype was found once. The chain uses TRBV19 and TRBJ2-7, with 8 positions matching TRBD2. Germline CDR1 and CDR2: LNHDA and SQIVND (reference sequence). Losses at the gene ends were 4 bases for V and 2 bases for J; bases not matched to a gene: 1. The CDR3 runs 13 residues. This CDR3 is CASSTGRAYEQYF. The CDR3, as DNA: TGTGCCAGTAGTACCGGGAGGGCCTACGAGCAGTACTTC.

The gene calls are TRBV5-5 and TRBJ2-1, with 7 bases aligning to TRBD1. Unmatched junction bases numbered 7, after V lost 3 bases and J lost 4 bases. The CDR3 consists of 15 residues. Germline lookup yields CDR1 SGHKS and CDR2 YYEKEE (reference sequence). In nucleotides, the CDR3 is TGTGCCAGCAGCTCCCGGGACAGAGATTACAATGAGCAGTTCTTC. It is translated as CASSSRDRDYNEQFF.

This rearrangement joins TRBV20-1 to TRBJ2-1, with 10 bases identical to TRBD2. V was clipped by 1 base and J by 4 bases; unmatched bases: 10. Germline V gives CDR1 DFQATT, CDR2 SNEGSKA (reference sequence). The CDR3 runs 17 residues. For the CDR3, the DNA is TGCAGTGCTAGAGTGGGGGGGCGACTAGCGGGTTACAATGAGCAGTTCTTC. Its translation is CSARVGGRLAGYNEQFF.

In this sample, this clonotype turned up a few times. The V call is TRBV3-1, the J call TRBJ2-5; D gene unclear. Trimming shortened V by 8 bases and J by 5 bases, and 12 bases separated the two germline ends. CDR3 length equals 12 residues. The germline V gene encodes CDR1 LGHDT and CDR2 YNNKEL (reference sequence). The CDR3 region has the DNA TGTGCCAGCGGCGCTCTCAGGGAGACCCAGTACTTC. Its protein product is CASGALRETQYF.

The V gene is TRBV7-9, the J gene TRBJ2-7, with 14 bases aligning to TRBD2. This CDR3 has 16 residues. Trimming took 5 bases from V and 6 from J; bases not matched to a gene: 9. Germline lookup yields CDR1 SEHNR and CDR2 FQNEAQ (reference sequence). The CDR3 bases are TGTGCCAGCAGCCGAACCGGGACTAGCGGGAGAGTCGAGCAGTACTTC. Translating gives CASSRTGTSGRVEQYF.

This clonotype was recorded a few times. V gene TRBV29-1 combines with J gene TRBJ2-3; D is undetermined. The CDR3 is 12 amino acids. Germline CDR1 reads SQVTM; CDR2 reads ANQGSEA. Trimming removed 3 bases from V and 3 bases from J, with 7 bases in between. The chain's CDR3 is CSVDDSTDTQYF. As DNA, the CDR3 is TGCAGCGTTGACGACTCAACAGATACGCAGTATTTT.

In its sample, this clonotype was seen a few times. This chain links TRBV5-1 with TRBJ2-7, with D maybe TRBD2 (5 bases). Trimming pared 1 base from V and 2 bases from J, leaving 13 bases between. CDR1 is SGHRS and CDR2 is YFSETQ in the germline V gene. The CDR3 is made up of 15 amino acids. The CDR3 is CASSLNPTGTYEQYV. CDR3 nucleotide sequence: TGCGCCAGCAGCTTGAACCCGACGGGGACCTACGAGCAGTACGTC.

The chain uses TRBV7-3 and TRBJ2-2, with D tentatively TRBD1 (5 bases). Trimming shortened V by 2 bases and J by 0 bases, and 13 bases separated the two germline ends. The germline gives CDR1 SGHTA, CDR2 FQGTGA. The CDR3 has 17 residues. The CDR3, as DNA: TGTGCCAGCAGCTTATCTCCCCAACAGGCGAACACCGGGGAGCTGTTTTTT. Its translation: CASSLSPQQANTGELFF.

The chain is built from TRBV29-1 and TRBJ1-1; unclear D gene. The germline V gene has CDR1 SQVTM and CDR2 ANQGSEA. Trimming cost V 6 bases and J 2 bases, with 4 bases left between them. The CDR3 is made up of 10 amino acids. CDR3 in amino acids: CSVFNTEAFF. CDR3 nucleotides: TGCAGCGTCTTTAACACTGAAGCTTTCTTT.

This clonotype was recorded a few times. CDR3 in DNA: TGCAGTGCTAGTGGGCTAGCGGCGTACCAAGAGACCCAGTACTTC. This encodes CSASGLAAYQETQYF. The genes are TRBV20-1 and TRBJ2-5; 7 nucleotides match TRBD2. The CDR3 covers 15 residues. The trim removed 3 bases at V and 0 bases at J, leaving 7 bases unmatched. Germline CDR1 DFQATT, CDR2 SNEGSKA (reference sequence).

V and J are TRBV5-1 and TRBJ2-5; 7 bases fit TRBD1. The germline V gene encodes CDR1 SGHRS and CDR2 YFSETQ. The CDR3 sequence is 14 residues long. The ends lost 4 bases at V and 3 bases at J; junction bases unmatched: 6. The CDR3 DNA reads as TGCGCCAGCAGCCCCTGGACAGGTGAAGAGACCCAGTACTTC. It codes for CASSPWTGEETQYF.

The sample holds one count of this clonotype. The chain joins TRBV5-1 to TRBJ2-6; TRBD2 might be the D (6 bases). This CDR3 has 19 amino acids. Germline V gene data show CDR1 as SGHRS and CDR2 as YFSETQ. Trimming took 4 bases from V and 2 from J, leaving 22 bases between them. This CDR3 is CASSPGLTWPRPGANVLTF. The CDR3 DNA reads TGCGCCAGCAGCCCGGGACTCACCTGGCCGCGACCTGGGGCCAACGTCCTGACTTTC.

This chain links TRBV27 with TRBJ2-7; 7 nucleotides align to TRBD2. V lost 7 bases to trimming and J lost 3 bases; unmatched junction nucleotides: 9. The CDR3 contains 14 residues. The germline CDR1 and CDR2 sequences are MNHEY and SMNVEV (reference sequence). CDR3 protein: CASKRSGNSYEQYF. DNA of the CDR3: TGTGCCAGCAAAAGAAGCGGGAATAGCTACGAGCAGTACTTC.

The V call is TRBV20-1, the J call TRBJ2-7; a weak D match, TRBD1 (5 bases). V lost 3 bases and J lost 3, with 9 bases in between. Germline assignment: CDR1 DFQATT and CDR2 SNEGSKA (reference sequence). The CDR3 is made up of 12 amino acids. CDR3 bases: TGCAGTGCTAGTGGACAAGTCTACGAGCAGTACTTC. Amino acid sequence: CSASGQVYEQYF.